The sequence of this T cell receptor beta chain was determined in a study of blood T cells in healthy people across ages. General study points: Roughly linear age-related decline in beta diversity appeared, significant by age roughly 40.

Alongside a J-beta primer mix, a sample-barcoded 5' primer served in a second PCR lasting roughly 6 to 11 cycles. Every molecule of cDNA carried a tag from a template-switch adaptor with 12 random nucleotides. A single record per CDR3 protein comes from TCRdb applying MiXCR to the 5' RACE reads. The data hold about 2 million distinct CDR3 sequences, with less than 50% observed a single time. Concerning this clonotype: Its antigen is currently unknown.

The source material was blood. The origin of this receptor is a woman in her thirties or forties in good health.

The CDR3 sequence is CASSPGATRPDTQYF. CDR3 bases: TGCGCCAGCAGCCCAGGGGCGACAAGACCAGATACGCAGTATTTT. The rearrangement uses TRBV5-1 and TRBJ2-3, with D possibly matching TRBD1 (6 bases). The CDR3 totals 15 residues. The germline V gene encodes CDR1 SGHRS and CDR2 YFSETQ. V was pared by 4 bases and J by 4 bases, with 16 bases between.